The TCR beta chain under discussion was sequenced for a study of neurological immune-mediated disorders. Study-wide results and limits: In HTLV-1-associated myelopathy, TCR clonal expansion was greatest, whereas multiple sclerosis had the least, falling below healthy controls.

One entry per CDR3 protein, called by TCRdb with MiXCR from the 5' RACE reads. The table includes roughly 75,000 distinct CDR3 sequences, approximately 2.8% detected once. This clonotype occurred many times. Its antigen is still unknown. Sequencing was done on a sample of PBMCs. The receptor comes from a woman in her 30s with multiple sclerosis.

This CDR3 is CASTPQSQVSASGYTF. The CDR3 DNA reads as TGTGCCAGCACACCTCAGAGTCAGGTTTCAGCGTCCGGCTACACCTTC. The J gene is TRBJ1-2, the V gene TRBV9; unclear D gene. The CDR3 covers 16 residues. With 6 bases removed from V and 8 bases from J, the gap between germline ends came to 26 bases. Germline CDR1 SGDLS, CDR2 YYNGEE.